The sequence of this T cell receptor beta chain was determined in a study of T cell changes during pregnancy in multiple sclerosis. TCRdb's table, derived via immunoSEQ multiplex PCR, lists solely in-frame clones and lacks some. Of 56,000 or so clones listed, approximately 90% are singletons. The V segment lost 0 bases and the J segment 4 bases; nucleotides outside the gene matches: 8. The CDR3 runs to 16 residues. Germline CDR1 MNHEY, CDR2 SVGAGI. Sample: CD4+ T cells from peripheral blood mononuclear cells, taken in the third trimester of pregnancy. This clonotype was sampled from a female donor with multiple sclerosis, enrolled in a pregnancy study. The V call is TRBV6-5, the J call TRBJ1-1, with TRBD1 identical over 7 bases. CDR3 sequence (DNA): TGTGCCAGCAGTTACTCGAGGACAGGAGGAAGCACTGAAGCTTTCTTT. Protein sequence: CASSYSRTGGSTEAFF.